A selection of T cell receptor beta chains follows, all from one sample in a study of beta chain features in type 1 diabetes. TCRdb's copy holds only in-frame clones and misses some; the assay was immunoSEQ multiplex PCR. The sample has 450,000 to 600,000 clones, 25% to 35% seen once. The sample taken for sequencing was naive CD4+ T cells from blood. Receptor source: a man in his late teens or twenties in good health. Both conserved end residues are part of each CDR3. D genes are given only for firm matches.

CSVRESNQPQHF	TRBJ1-5	.	TRBV29-1
CAIGLGQETQYF	TRBJ2-5	.	TRBV10-3
CAISEGVRASQETQYF	TRBJ2-5	.	TRBV10-3
CASSSGQGGEETQYF	TRBJ2-5	TRBD1	TRBV5-1
CASSRGQGETQYF	TRBJ2-5	TRBD1	TRBV19
CASSLVVSGANVLTF	TRBJ2-6	.	TRBV7-2
CSVETGTSGSVLGPDTQYF	TRBJ2-3	TRBD2	TRBV29-1
CASSYRLGQPETYEQYF	TRBJ2-7	.	TRBV7-8
CSVAEVTVYGYTF	TRBJ1-2	.	TRBV29-1
CASSHGAKRETQYF	TRBJ2-5	.	TRBV9
CASSHQETQYF	TRBJ2-5	.	TRBV7-6
CSVEGTGGRETQYF	TRBJ2-5	TRBD2	TRBV29-1
CASSPASGRTDTQYF	TRBJ2-3	TRBD2	TRBV18
CASSLALGLIYNEQFF	TRBJ2-1	.	TRBV7-2
CASSSWEAVNTYEQYF	TRBJ2-7	.	TRBV28
CASSYRTDQETQYF	TRBJ2-5	.	TRBV6-6
CASSFRQNSYNEQFF	TRBJ2-1	.	TRBV5-4
CASRASVEGEKLFF	TRBJ1-4	.	TRBV6-5
CASSLRAYNEQFF	TRBJ2-1	.	TRBV4-3
CASSDLLRTEAFF	TRBJ1-1	.	TRBV5-6
CASTRDRVITDTQYF	TRBJ2-3	TRBD1	TRBV6-5
CAWSLVAGAETQYF	TRBJ2-5	TRBD2	TRBV30
CASSYRETNTGELFF	TRBJ2-2	.	TRBV7-9
CASSIRVLGELFF	TRBJ2-2	.	TRBV19
CASSLRLAGGTDTQYF	TRBJ2-3	TRBD2	TRBV5-4
CASKLAGEGYNEQFF	TRBJ2-1	TRBD2	TRBV28
CSVHRTGGPGNEQFF	TRBJ2-1	TRBD1	TRBV29-1
CASSLDSLNYGYTF	TRBJ1-2	.	TRBV6-6
CASSLGGRNEQYF	TRBJ2-7	.	TRBV5-4
CASTGTGRETQYF	TRBJ2-5	TRBD1	TRBV2
CASSDLGQGTGEQYF	TRBJ2-7	TRBD1	TRBV5-5
CAWSLQGPGELFF	TRBJ2-2	TRBD1	TRBV30
CASSLFLGETQYF	TRBJ2-5	.	TRBV5-1
CASSDRFTGELFF	TRBJ2-2	.	TRBV6-1
CATSRDSGSYNEQFF	TRBJ2-1	.	TRBV15
CSVLPETQYF	TRBJ2-5	.	TRBV29-1
CAGRGSTDTQYF	TRBJ2-3	.	TRBV30
CSVDRNTEAFF	TRBJ1-1	.	TRBV29-1